This T cell receptor (beta chain) was profiled in a study of identical twins (dated by TCRdb to 2016 to 2017). In the study overall: To test whether fetal clonotypes persist, this study deep-sequenced TCR alpha and beta repertoires from monozygotic twins, from unrelated adults of various ages, and from cord blood. Replicate twin experiments were performed at different times using different library preparation protocols to rule out contamination. The study at large found these results: Because the same donors could not be followed over many years, conclusions were based on cross-sectional statistical analysis. Compared with coincidental sharing between unrelated individuals, out-of-frame TCR alpha sequences shared between twins had an excess of sequences with low generation probability. Abundant cord blood beta clonotypes had fewer insertions, young adult naive repertoires showed a similar but weaker trend, and memory repertoires showed no such trend. Invariant T cells such as MAIT and iNKT could partly confound zero-insertion analyses, although diverse VJ usage argued against such confounding for most clonotypes. In monozygotic twins, out-of-frame TCR alpha sharing was systematically underestimated by recombination models, although the models agreed with sharing between unrelated individuals. Excess twin sharing in beta out-of-frame sequences was weaker because fewer shared sequences lowered the signal-to-noise ratio.

Including the terminal cysteine and phenylalanine, the CDR3 comprises 14 residues. Only the CDR3 DNA stays, 42 bases, in frame from base 1. V is reduced by 2 bases and J by 6 bases, leaving a spacing of 15 bases between them. CDR1 and CDR2, per the germline V gene, are SGHRS and YFSETQ. Library preparation was by 5' RACE. Sequencer: Illumina HiSeq 2000. Template switching added a universal primer binding site, and the final cDNA carried a unique molecular identifier that allowed TCR cDNA molecules to be counted accurately. First-strand cDNA for TCR alpha and beta chains was synthesized from specific primers in the conserved constant-segment region. To control for contamination, every cDNA library carried two barcodes: a SMART-Mk sample barcode plus Illumina barcodes. TruSeq adapter sequences, together with Illumina sample barcodes, were added in two successive PCR steps. The Illumina HiSeq platform was used with custom primers to sequence TCR alpha and beta cDNA libraries. In the source study's methods: MiGEC was used to process raw reads and extract unique molecular identifiers, and MiXCR was used to find CDR3 positions. For each individual, recombination models were inferred using an EM algorithm with the repgenHMM and IGoR tools. Shared clonotypes were analyzed with the tcR package in R, and sharing was normalized by the product of cloneset sizes. To study raw recombination free of thymic and clonal selection effects, out-of-frame nonproductive sequences were analyzed. TCRdb ran its own pipeline on the public reads, namely fastp trimming at Q25 and MiXCR clone calling, and kept in-frame beta chains. Merged by CDR3 protein, the rows form single entries marked with the most common genes and DNA. TCRdb's processing, not the authors', yielded these V and J calls. For this sample the table gives 1.5 million to 2 million distinct CDR3 sequences, of which around 33% were detected only once. Of the sample, approximately 0.25% falls within the top ten clones.

Every donor was a healthy Caucasian. In regard to this clonotype: Its antigen has not been determined. There are no base qualities to consult, and no much larger clone falls within one base.

The chain uses TRBV5-1 and TRBJ2-7, with an unclear D gene assignment. Sequences were obtained from cord blood. The sequence was obtained from a newborn girl in good health. The CDR3 has the sequence CASSLTEGVGEQYF. The DNA sequence follows: TGCGCCAGCAGCTTAACAGAAGGTGTAGGCGAGCAGTACTTC.